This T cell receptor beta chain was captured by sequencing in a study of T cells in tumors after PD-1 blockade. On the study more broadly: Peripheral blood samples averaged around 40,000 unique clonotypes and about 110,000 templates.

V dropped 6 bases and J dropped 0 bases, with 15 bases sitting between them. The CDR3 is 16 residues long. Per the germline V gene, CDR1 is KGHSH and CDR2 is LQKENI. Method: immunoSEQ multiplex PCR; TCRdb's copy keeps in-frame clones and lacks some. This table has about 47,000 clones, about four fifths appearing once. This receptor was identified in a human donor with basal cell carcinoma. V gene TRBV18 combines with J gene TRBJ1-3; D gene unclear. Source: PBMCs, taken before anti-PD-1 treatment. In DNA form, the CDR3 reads TGTGCCAGCTCCCTAGCTGCGGGAGTCTCTGGAAACACCATATATTTT. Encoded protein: CASSLAAGVSGNTIYF.